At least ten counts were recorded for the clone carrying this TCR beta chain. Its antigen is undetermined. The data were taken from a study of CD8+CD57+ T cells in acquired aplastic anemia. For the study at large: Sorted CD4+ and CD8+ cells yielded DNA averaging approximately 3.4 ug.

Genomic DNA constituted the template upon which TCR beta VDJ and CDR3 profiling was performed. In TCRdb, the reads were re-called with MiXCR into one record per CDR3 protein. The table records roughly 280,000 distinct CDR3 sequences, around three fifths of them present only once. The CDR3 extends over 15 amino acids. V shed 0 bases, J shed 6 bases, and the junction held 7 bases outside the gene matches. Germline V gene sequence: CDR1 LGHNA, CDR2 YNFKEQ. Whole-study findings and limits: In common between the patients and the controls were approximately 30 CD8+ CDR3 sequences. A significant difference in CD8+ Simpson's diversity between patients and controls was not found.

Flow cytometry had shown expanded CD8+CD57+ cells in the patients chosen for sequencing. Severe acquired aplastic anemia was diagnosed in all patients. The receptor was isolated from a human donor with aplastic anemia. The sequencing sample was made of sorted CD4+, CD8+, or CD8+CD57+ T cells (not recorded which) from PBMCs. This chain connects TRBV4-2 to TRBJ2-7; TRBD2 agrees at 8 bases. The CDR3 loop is CASSQDPGLVREQYF. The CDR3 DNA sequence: TGTGCCAGCAGCCAAGATCCGGGACTAGTTCGCGAGCAGTACTTC.